The 31 T cell receptor beta chains below all came from one sample that was sequenced in a study of PD-1 blockade in classical Hodgkin lymphoma (dated by TCRdb to about 2020). Receptors were amplified or captured by the immunoSEQ multiplex PCR assay. The source is immuneACCESS, and TCRdb retained only in-frame sequences with V and J called. Part of the clones is not carried over; for the studies checked, unresolved V genes explain less than half of this, and the remainder is unexplained. In this sample the table shows some 24,000 clones, 72% of which occur a single time. The ten most abundant clones make up 25% to 30% of the sample. In the paper's terms, the time point label means: cycle 4 day 1 (C4D1), after 6 weeks of nivolumab. All trial patients had relapsed after autologous stem cell transplantation, with cohorts A, B and C differing in prior brentuximab vedotin exposure. Source: peripheral blood mononuclear cells (PBMCs), taken before the fourth cycle of nivolumab. These receptors were obtained from a human donor with classical Hodgkin lymphoma.

This clone occurred once. This chain joins TRBV6-1 and TRBJ2-7; D may be TRBD1 (6 bases). The germline V gene encodes CDR1 MNHNS and CDR2 SASEGT. Deletions cut 3 bases from V and 8 bases from J, with 20 bases between. The CDR3 contains 15 residues. CDR3 in amino acids: CASSEAVGGYFKQYV. The CDR3 DNA sequence: TGTGCCAGCAGTGAGGCAGTAGGGGGATATTTCAAGCAGTACGTC.

This sequence joins TRBV4-1 and TRBJ2-3; 13 bases fit TRBD2. This CDR3 contains 20 residues. With 4 bases clipped from V and 2 bases from J, the junction kept 15 bases outside the gene matches. Germline V gene data show CDR1 as MGHRA and CDR2 as YSYEKL. This CDR3 reads CASSPGTSGVRVANTDTQYF. The CDR3 coding sequence is TGCGCCAGCAGCCCGGGGACTAGCGGGGTACGGGTGGCGAACACAGATACGCAGTATTTT.

The CDR3 DNA reads TGCGCCAGCAGCTGGGACAGGGGGCTTACTGAAGCTTTCTTT. Amino acid sequence: CASSWDRGLTEAFF. The chain recombines TRBV5-1 with TRBJ1-1, with 12 bases aligning to TRBD1. CDR1 and CDR2 (germline): SGHRS, YFSETQ. The CDR3 consists of 14 residues. V shed 3 bases and J 5 bases; nucleotides not matched to a gene: 2. The variable domain in full, completed from reference TRBV5-1 and TRBJ1-1, reads KAGVTQTPRYLIKTRGQQVTLSCSPISGHRSVSWYQQTPGQGLQFLFEYFSETQRNKGNFPGRFSGRQFSNSRSEMNVSTLELGDSALYLCASSWDRGLTEAFFGQGTRLTVV.

The V and J genes are TRBV5-1 and TRBJ2-3, with D hard to call. Looked up from germline, CDR1 is SGHRS and CDR2 is YFSETQ. This CDR3 is built from 16 residues. The V and J ends lost 0 bases and 2 bases respectively, with 13 bases between them. The CDR3 DNA is TGCGCCAGCAGCTTGGGTGGAAGGGTTTTCACAGATACGCAGTATTTT. Protein: CASSLGGRVFTDTQYF. Looking up the rest from reference TRBV5-1 and TRBJ2-3 gives the full variable domain: KAGVTQTPRYLIKTRGQQVTLSCSPISGHRSVSWYQQTPGQGLQFLFEYFSETQRNKGNFPGRFSGRQFSNSRSEMNVSTLELGDSALYLCASSLGGRVFTDTQYFGPGTRLTVL.

This chain joins TRBV5-1 and TRBJ1-6; unclear D gene. This CDR3 contains 14 residues. The germline CDR1 and CDR2 sequences are SGHRS and YFSETQ. The V end was cut by 4 bases, the J end by 6 bases, with 11 bases between. In DNA, the CDR3 is TGCGCCAGCAGCCTGACCGGGAGTAATTCACCCCTCCACTTT. Encoded protein: CASSLTGSNSPLHF.

The J gene is TRBJ2-2, the V gene TRBV5-1; D is undetermined. Germline V gene lookup returns CDR1 SGHRS and CDR2 YFSETQ. The germline V and J ends were trimmed by 3 bases and 2 bases, with 14 bases remaining between them. The CDR3 is made up of 16 amino acids. The CDR3 region has the DNA TGCGCCAGCAGCTCCTCCATAGTCGGCAACACCGGGGAGCTGTTTTTT. Translating gives CASSSSIVGNTGELFF.

The chain uses TRBV7-2 and TRBJ1-1; 7 nucleotides agree with TRBD1. CDR1 is SGHTA and CDR2 is FQGNSA in the germline V gene. CDR3 length: 13 residues. Losses at the gene ends were 4 bases for V and 8 bases for J; bases not matched to a gene: 7. This chain's CDR3 is CASSSFRQGEAFF. The CDR3 DNA follows: TGTGCCAGCAGCTCCTTTCGACAGGGCGAAGCTTTCTTT.

There are a few counts of this clone. The chain couples TRBV6-1 to TRBJ1-2; maybe TRBD1 (5 bases). The CDR3 is made up of 17 amino acids. Germline CDR1 MNHNS, CDR2 SASEGT. Trimming left V 1 base short and J 7 bases short, with 22 bases between. The CDR3 sequence is CASSEGGGVALGSGYTF. Here the CDR3 DNA reads TGTGCCAGCAGTGAAGGGGGAGGGGTTGCGCTCGGAAGTGGCTACACCTTC.

The V and J genes are TRBV6-1 and TRBJ2-4; TRBD1 agrees at 9 bases. With V trimmed by 11 bases and J by 1 base, 6 bases remained unmatched. Germline V gene lookup returns CDR1 MNHNS and CDR2 SASEGT. There are 14 residues in the CDR3. CDR3 bases: TGTGCCTCAAGGGACAGGGTGGCCAAAAACATTCAGTACTTC. Residues: CASRDRVAKNIQYF.

The chain uses TRBV5-4 and TRBJ2-3; the D gene is possibly TRBD2 (6 bases). Looked up from germline, CDR1 is SGHNT and CDR2 is YYREEE (reference sequence). The CDR3 has 15 amino acids. V lost 4 bases and J lost 9, with 21 bases in between. In DNA, the CDR3 is TGTGCCAGCAGCCGGGACGCCGGGGGTCCTATGACGCAGTATTTT. Its protein is CASSRDAGGPMTQYF.

There are a few counts of this clone. The chain combines TRBV7-9 with TRBJ2-2; D might be TRBD1 or TRBD2, each matching 5 bases. From germline, CDR1 is SEHNR and CDR2 FQNEAQ (reference sequence). The CDR3 runs 15 residues. Between the trimmed V and J ends, which lost 1 base and 4 bases, there was a span of 10 bases. The CDR3 coding sequence is TGTGCCAGCAGCTTAGGAGGGGTCCGCACCGGGGAGCTGTTTTTT. Translating gives CASSLGGVRTGELFF.

The gene calls are TRBV18 and TRBJ1-1; D is uncertain. Germline V gene data show CDR1 as KGHSH and CDR2 as LQKENI. The CDR3 runs to 16 residues. With 2 bases removed from V and 3 bases from J, the gap between germline ends came to 16 bases. The CDR3 DNA reads TGTGCCAGCTCACCAGGCCCGCGGCGAGGTTACACTGAAGCTTTCTTT. Encoded protein: CASSPGPRRGYTEAFF.

The rearrangement joins TRBV2 to TRBJ2-2, with D possibly TRBD1 on 6 matching bases. The V and J ends lost 4 bases and 5 bases respectively, with 8 bases between them. The CDR3 covers 13 residues. In germline, CDR1 is SNHLY, CDR2 FYNNEI. DNA for the CDR3: TGTGCCAGCAGTGTAAGGGGGACCGGGGAGCTGTTTTTT. This codes for CASSVRGTGELFF.

The chain employs TRBV6-1 and TRBJ1-5, with D perhaps TRBD1 (6 bases). Trimming stripped 4 bases from V and 1 base from J, with 14 bases between. Germline CDR1 MNHNS, CDR2 SASEGT. The CDR3 consists of 16 residues. The CDR3, as DNA: TGTGCCAGCAGTGCTTTGAGGGGGTCGAGCAATCAGCCCCAGCATTTT. It yields the protein CASSALRGSSNQPQHF.

J is TRBJ1-1 and V is TRBV6-4; 8 positions match TRBD1. Germline CDR1 is MRHNA and CDR2 is SNTAGT. V lost 6 bases to trimming and J lost 4 bases; unmatched junction nucleotides: 4. This CDR3 spans 13 amino acids. The CDR3 nucleotides are TGTGCCAGCAGGTATCAGGGGGCCACTGAAGCTTTCTTT. This translates into CASRYQGATEAFF.

The V and J genes are TRBV5-1 and TRBJ2-7, with 9 positions matching TRBD1. This CDR3 comprises 17 residues. The germline CDR1 and CDR2 sequences are SGHRS and YFSETQ. Trimming at V came to 2 bases and at J to 0 bases, leaving 9 bases not matched to a gene. The CDR3 sequence: CASSFNRGRSSSYEQYF. Written as DNA, the CDR3 is TGCGCCAGCAGCTTCAACAGGGGGCGTTCTAGCTCCTACGAGCAGTACTTC.

J is TRBJ1-5 and V is TRBV5-8; D is unclear. V lost 2 bases and J 9 bases, leaving 21 bases between the germline ends. The length of the CDR3 is 16 residues. The germline V gene encodes CDR1 SGHTS and CDR2 YDEGEE. CDR3 sequence: CASSFPLMIRGGPQHF. The CDR3 DNA sequence: TGTGCCAGCAGCTTCCCATTAATGATTCGGGGTGGGCCCCAGCATTTT.

The chain is built from TRBV5-1 and TRBJ1-3; unclear D gene. The CDR3 loop spans 17 amino acids. The V and J ends lost 0 bases and 1 base respectively, with 14 bases between them. Germline V gene sequence: CDR1 SGHRS, CDR2 YFSETQ. In DNA form, the CDR3 reads TGCGCCAGCAGCTTGGAAGGACTTCGACTGTCTGGAAACACCATATATTTT. This encodes CASSLEGLRLSGNTIYF.

The CDR3 region has the DNA TGCGCCAGCAGCTTGGTATTCGGTGAAGCTTTCTTT. Amino acids: CASSLVFGEAFF. V gene TRBV5-1 combines with J gene TRBJ1-1, with D uncertain. The CDR3 has 12 amino acids. Germline loops: CDR1 SGHRS, CDR2 YFSETQ. Between the trimmed V and J ends, which lost 0 bases and 7 bases, there was a span of 7 bases. The full variable domain, rest sourced from reference TRBV5-1 and TRBJ1-1, is KAGVTQTPRYLIKTRGQQVTLSCSPISGHRSVSWYQQTPGQGLQFLFEYFSETQRNKGNFPGRFSGRQFSNSRSEMNVSTLELGDSALYLCASSLVFGEAFFGQGTRLTVV.

The rearrangement links TRBV19 to TRBJ2-2; D tentatively fits TRBD1 or TRBD2 (6 bases each). Trimming removed 6 bases from V and 4 bases from J, with 15 bases in between. The CDR3 consists of 15 residues. CDR1 and CDR2 (germline): LNHDA, SQIVND (reference sequence). CDR3 nucleotide sequence: TGTGCCAGTAGCGCCCCACAGGGAGGCACCGGGGAGCTGTTTTTT. It specifies CASSAPQGGTGELFF.

The chain combines TRBV5-4 with TRBJ1-1; the D gene is possibly TRBD1 (5 bases). V gave up 0 bases and J gave up 7 bases, with 10 bases separating them. Germline V gene sequence: CDR1 SGHNT, CDR2 YYREEE (reference sequence). This CDR3 comprises 13 residues. CDR3 sequence: CASSLGGTREAFF. Written as DNA, the CDR3 is TGTGCCAGCAGCTTGGGGGGGACCCGTGAAGCTTTCTTT.

The CDR3 bases are TGTGCCAGCAGTTCCACTCGAACGGACAGGGGTCCCTATGGCTACACCTTC. Protein: CASSSTRTDRGPYGYTF. V and J are TRBV28 and TRBJ1-2; 9 bases align to TRBD1. CDR1 and CDR2 from the germline V gene are MDHEN and SYDVKM. The CDR3 extends over 17 amino acids. J was trimmed by 4 bases and V by 4 bases; bases with no gene match: 13.

The chain carries TRBV11-2 and TRBJ1-1; the D gene is possibly TRBD1 (6 bases). The CDR3 contains 15 residues. Per germline, CDR1 SGHAT and CDR2 FQNNGV. Trimming pared 1 base from V and 3 bases from J, leaving 12 bases between. The CDR3 is CASSLGQGMDTEAFF. The CDR3 coding sequence is TGTGCCAGCAGCTTAGGGCAGGGGATGGACACTGAAGCTTTCTTT. The entire variable domain, with the rest obtained from reference TRBV11-2 and TRBJ1-1, is as follows: EAGVAQSPRYKIIEKRQSVAFWCNPISGHATLYWYQQILGQGPKLLIQFQNNGVVDDSQLPKDRFSAERLKGVDSTLKIQPAKLEDSAVYLCASSLGQGMDTEAFFGQGTRLTVV.

The rearrangement uses TRBV5-1 and TRBJ1-1, with D unresolved. From germline, CDR1 is SGHRS and CDR2 YFSETQ. The CDR3 length is 17 residues. V lost 0 bases and J 0 bases, leaving 15 bases between the germline ends. Here the CDR3 DNA reads TGCGCCAGCAGCTTGGGTGACGCGACTACCCTGAACACTGAAGCTTTCTTT. It codes for CASSLGDATTLNTEAFF.

The chain employs TRBV15 and TRBJ2-5; D perhaps matches TRBD1 (6 bases). The DNA end is more similar to TRBJ2-7, so the J call may be wrong. CDR1 and CDR2 (germline): LNHNV, YYDKDF (reference sequence). The CDR3 is 13 amino acids. CDR3 nucleotide sequence: TGTGCCACCAGCAGAGACAGGGGACACGAGCAGTACTTC. Protein product: CATSRDRGHEQYF.

The chain employs TRBV6-4 and TRBJ2-2, with D possibly matching TRBD1 (5 bases). Between the trimmed V and J ends, which lost 0 bases and 4 bases, there was a span of 6 bases. Germline CDR1 MRHNA, CDR2 SNTAGT. CDR3 length equals 14 residues. CDR3 nucleotide sequence: TGTGCCAGCAGTGACTCGACAGCCACCGGGGAGCTGTTTTTT. Its protein product is CASSDSTATGELFF.

This clone appeared a few times. The chain joins TRBV6-4 to TRBJ2-1; possibly TRBD1 for D (6 bases). The germline V gene has CDR1 MRHNA and CDR2 SNTAGT. This CDR3 is built from 12 residues. V was clipped by 7 bases and J by 6 bases, with 10 bases between them. The CDR3 spells CASITGSNEQFF. DNA for the CDR3: TGTGCCAGCATTACAGGGAGCAATGAGCAGTTCTTC.

The table lists this clone with many counts. This chain links TRBV28 with TRBJ2-5, with D maybe TRBD2 (5 bases). The germline V gene encodes CDR1 MDHEN and CDR2 SYDVKM. Trimming pared 5 bases from V and 3 bases from J, leaving 16 bases between. There are 15 residues in the CDR3. DNA for the CDR3: TGTGCCAGCAGTCCCTCGAGGAGGACGAAAGAGACCCAGTACTTC. Residues: CASSPSRRTKETQYF.

This chain joins TRBV19 and TRBJ2-5, with a weak D call TRBD1 (5 bases). Germline loops: CDR1 LNHDA, CDR2 SQIVND (reference sequence). The CDR3 runs to 14 residues. V shed 3 bases and J shed 6 bases, with 14 bases lying between them. In DNA, the CDR3 is TGTGCCAGTAGTATGGTTCAGGGCTGGAAGACCCAGTACTTC. Protein product: CASSMVQGWKTQYF.

This chain joins TRBV9 and TRBJ2-2; D is perhaps TRBD1 or TRBD2 (5 bases each). The CDR3 runs to 15 residues. Deletions cut 5 bases from V and 4 bases from J, with 15 bases between. CDR1 is SGDLS and CDR2 is YYNGEE in the germline V gene. Written as DNA, the CDR3 is TGTGCCAGCAGGGTGGGGACCGGAAGCACCGGGGAGCTGTTTTTT. It codes for CASRVGTGSTGELFF. Drawing the rest from reference TRBV9 and TRBJ2-2, the complete variable domain is DSGVTQTPKHLITATGQRVTLRCSPRSGDLSVYWYQQSLDQGLQFLIQYYNGEERAKGNILERFSAQQFPDLHSELNLSSLELGDSALYFCASRVGTGSTGELFFGEGSRLTVL.

V gene TRBV28 combines with J gene TRBJ2-3, with TRBD2 identical over 7 bases. The junction had 0 bases not matched to a gene; V was cut back by 3 bases and J by 0 bases. This CDR3 is 14 amino acids long. The germline V gene has CDR1 MDHEN and CDR2 SYDVKM. The chain's CDR3 is CASSFGGSTDTQYF. DNA for the CDR3: TGTGCCAGCAGTTTCGGGGGGAGCACAGATACGCAGTATTTT.